This is a list of T cell receptor beta chains from one sample in a study of radiation and T cells in renal cell carcinoma. The assay was immunoSEQ multiplex PCR, and TCRdb's table has in-frame clones only and misses some. The repertoire holds about 77,000 clones, with approximately 87% as singletons. Sequences were derived from blood, sampled from a patient whose treatment included radiotherapy and nephrectomy. The receptors originated from a woman aged 60-75 years with renal cell carcinoma. Both conserved end residues are part of each CDR3. D genes are given only for firm matches. Clone size is shown for a subset of rows, as once, few, many or a class of expanded clone.

size	V	D	J	CDR3	DNA
-	TRBV5-1	TRBD1	TRBJ2-3	CASSPGGSTDTQYF	TGCGCCAGCAGCCCAGGGGGTAGCACAGATACGCAGTATTTT
-	TRBV5-1	-	TRBJ2-1	CASSFGMPPGSYNEQFF	TGCGCCAGCAGCTTCGGGATGCCGCCGGGGAGTTACAATGAGCAGTTCTTC
-	TRBV7-3	TRBD1	TRBJ1-2	CASSLMPGGEYGYTF	TGTGCCAGCAGCTTAATGCCAGGGGGTGAATATGGCTACACCTTC
-	TRBV28	-	TRBJ1-1	CASSFLPGSSSEAFF	TGTGCCAGCAGTTTTTTGCCAGGGTCTAGTTCTGAAGCTTTCTTT
few	TRBV19	-	TRBJ2-7	CASSIRWGSYEQYF	TGTGCCAGTAGTATACGTTGGGGTTCCTACGAGCAGTACTTC
-	TRBV29-1	TRBD1	TRBJ2-4	CSVRDRGFKNIQYF	TGCAGCGTTAGAGACAGGGGGTTCAAAAACATTCAGTACTTC
-	TRBV2	-	TRBJ1-6	CASSVVLVNSPLHF	TGTGCCAGCAGTGTTGTGCTGGTCAATTCACCCCTCCACTTT
-	TRBV28	-	TRBJ2-6	CASRAHSGTVTSSGANVLTF	TGTGCCAGCAGAGCACACTCCGGGACGGTTACTAGCTCTGGGGCCAACGTCCTGACTTTC
once	TRBV19	-	TRBJ2-7	CASIGDSYEQYF	TGTGCCAGTATCGGGGATTCCTACGAGCAGTACTTC
few	TRBV28	TRBD1	TRBJ1-2	CASSLRGTALGYTF	TGTGCCAGCAGTTTACGAGGGACAGCCCTCGGCTACACCTTC
-	TRBV5-6	TRBD1	TRBJ1-6	CAKGTGGKGSYNSPLHF	TGTGCCAAAGGGACAGGGGGAAAGGGCTCCTATAATTCACCCCTCCACTTT
once	TRBV7-2	TRBD1	TRBJ1-6	CASTKGGQGVSPLHF	TGTGCCAGCACCAAAGGGGGACAGGGGGTTTCACCCCTCCACTTT
-	TRBV11-2	-	TRBJ2-5	CASSLDPREETQYF	TGTGCCAGCAGCTTAGACCCTAGGGAAGAGACCCAGTACTTC
-	TRBV5-1	-	TRBJ1-1	CASSTGQPNTEAFF	TGCGCCAGCAGCACCGGACAACCGAACACTGAAGCTTTCTTT
-	TRBV5-1	-	TRBJ1-5	CASSLVAGTNQPQHF	TGCGCCAGCAGCTTGGTGGCAGGGACTAATCAGCCCCAGCATTTT
-	TRBV7-2	-	TRBJ1-4	CASSLKTENEKLFF	TGTGCCAGCAGCCTAAAGACAGAGAATGAAAAACTGTTTTTT
-	TRBV6-5	-	TRBJ2-2	CASSYSRAANTGELFF	TGTGCCAGCAGTTACTCGAGGGCGGCGAACACCGGGGAGCTGTTTTTT
-	TRBV5-1	TRBD1	TRBJ1-2	CASKGQGGYGYTF	TGCGCCAGCAAGGGACAGGGAGGCTATGGCTACACCTTC
-	TRBV4-1	-	TRBJ2-4	CASSQDFVGTQYF	TGCGCCAGCAGCCAAGATTTCGTGGGGACACAGTACTTC
once	TRBV30	TRBD1	TRBJ2-2	CAWSFDRVTGELFF	TGTGCCTGGAGTTTTGACAGGGTGACCGGGGAGCTGTTTTTT
-	TRBV2	-	TRBJ2-1	CASSPSRVPYNEQFF	TGTGCCAGCAGTCCGAGCAGGGTACCCTACAATGAGCAGTTCTTC
-	TRBV28	-	TRBJ1-1	CASSLSGHTEAFF	TGTGCCAGCAGTTTGTCGGGGCACACTGAAGCTTTCTTT
-	TRBV7-6	TRBD2	TRBJ2-2	CASSRSGVATGELFF	TGTGCCAGCAGCCGTAGCGGGGTTGCGACCGGGGAGCTGTTTTTT
-	TRBV18	TRBD2	TRBJ2-3	CASSPPGLAGFDLSTDTQYF	TGTGCCAGCTCACCACCGGGACTAGCGGGGTTCGACCTTTCCACAGATACGCAGTATTTT
-	TRBV27	-	TRBJ2-2	CASRPLGLDYTGELFF	TGTGCCAGCAGACCCCTGGGGCTAGATTACACCGGGGAGCTGTTTTTT
-	TRBV9	-	TRBJ2-5	CASSVAGETQYF	TGTGCCAGCAGCGTAGCGGGAGAGACCCAGTACTTC
-	TRBV9	-	TRBJ2-6	CASSVRSSGANVLTF	TGTGCCAGCAGCGTACGGAGCTCTGGGGCCAACGTCCTGACTTTC
-	TRBV28	TRBD1	TRBJ2-7	CASSRRGTGGPEQYF	TGTGCCAGCAGCCGTAGGGGGACAGGGGGCCCCGAGCAGTACTTC
-	TRBV2	TRBD2	TRBJ2-2	CASSPRTSGGTGELFF	TGTGCCAGCAGTCCCCGGACTAGCGGGGGGACCGGGGAGCTGTTTTTT
-	TRBV6-6	-	TRBJ1-5	CASSTGNQPQHF	TGTGCCAGCAGTACGGGCAATCAGCCCCAGCATTTT